The next 25 T cell receptor beta chains were all read from a single sample in a study of blood T cell repertoires in COVID-19. TCRdb's table, derived via immunoSEQ multiplex PCR, lists solely in-frame clones and lacks some. The data show approximately 170,000 clones, around 85% seen once. Sequenced input: peripheral blood. All receptors come from a woman aged 70 to 79 with acute or convalescent COVID-19.

J is TRBJ1-1 and V is TRBV2; perhaps TRBD1 as D (5 bases). Germline CDR1 SNHLY, CDR2 FYNNEI. V was cut by 6 bases and J by 4 bases, with 15 bases left in between. The CDR3 consists of 14 residues. The CDR3 DNA sequence: TGTGCCAGCAGCGTCGGGGGGTGGGTCACTGAAGCTTTCTTT. As protein: CASSVGGWVTEAFF.

A single count supports this clone. This chain connects TRBV30 to TRBJ1-2, with D possibly matching TRBD1 (5 bases). The V gene lost 4 bases and the J gene lost 5 bases, with 14 bases spanning the gap. Germline CDR1 GTSNPN, CDR2 SVGIG (reference sequence). The length of the CDR3 is 13 residues. CDR3 in DNA: TGTGCCTGGACCGTAGCGGGGGTTTATGGCTACACCTTC. Amino acids: CAWTVAGVYGYTF.

V usage is TRBV4-3 and J usage is TRBJ1-5; the match to TRBD1 covers 8 bases. Germline CDR1 LGHNA, CDR2 YSLEER. The CDR3 extends over 14 amino acids. J gave up 4 bases and V 1 base, and 0 bases lay outside the gene matches. The CDR3 region has the DNA TGCGCCAGCAGCCAAGGACAGGGGAATCAGCCCCAGCATTTT. Translated: CASSQGQGNQPQHF.

In this sample, this clone turned up a few times. The chain recombines TRBV9 with TRBJ1-2; 8 bases agree with TRBD1. CDR1 SGDLS and CDR2 YYNGEE come from the germline V gene. The J segment lost 4 bases and the V segment lost 3 bases, leaving 2 bases of the junction unmatched. The CDR3 consists of 13 residues. CDR3 sequence: CASSDGQGYGYTF. CDR3 nucleotides: TGTGCCAGCAGCGACGGACAGGGCTATGGCTACACCTTC.

The chain uses TRBV20-1 and TRBJ2-1, with TRBD1 as a possible D gene (5 bases). This CDR3 contains 14 residues. The ends were cut back, 3 bases at V and 0 bases at J, with 9 bases in the middle. Germline values: CDR1 DFQATT, CDR2 SNEGSKA (reference sequence). The CDR3, as DNA: TGCAGTGCTAGTTTGGGGCCCTCCTACAATGAGCAGTTCTTC. As protein: CSASLGPSYNEQFF.

The chain uses TRBV6-2 or TRBV6-3 and TRBJ2-2; TRBD2 matches 8 bases. The germline V gene has CDR1 MNHEY and CDR2 SVGEGT. J gave up 5 bases and V 3 bases, and 5 bases lay outside the gene matches. CDR3 length: 15 residues. In DNA form, the CDR3 reads TGTGCCAGCAGTTATGGGCGGGGGGAGACCGGGGAGCTGTTTTTT. Protein sequence: CASSYGRGETGELFF.

This chain connects TRBV5-5 to TRBJ2-7, with TRBD1 matching 11 bases. The CDR3 runs to 15 residues. Trimming cost V 4 bases and J 3 bases; bases outside gene matches: 6. The germline V gene has CDR1 SGHKS and CDR2 YYEKEE (reference sequence). The CDR3 coding sequence is TGTGCCAGCAGCCAGCCGGGACAGGGGGTCTACGAGCAGTACTTC. As protein: CASSQPGQGVYEQYF.

The chain has TRBV7-2 and TRBJ1-1; 7 positions agree with TRBD1. The CDR3 covers 15 residues. Germline CDR1 SGHTA, CDR2 FQGNSA. The junction had 6 bases not matched to a gene; V was cut back by 2 bases and J by 3 bases. The CDR3 bases are TGTGCCAGCAGCTTAAATTTTCAGGGGGACACTGAAGCTTTCTTT. It yields the protein CASSLNFQGDTEAFF.

The gene calls are TRBV4-2 and TRBJ2-7; tentatively, D is TRBD1 (5 bases). The CDR3 is 14 residues long. The V end was cut by 1 base, the J end by 9 bases, with 16 bases between. CDR1 and CDR2 from the germline V gene are LGHNA and YNFKEQ. The CDR3 here is CASSQGRQQGAQYF. CDR3 DNA: TGTGCCAGCAGCCAAGGAAGGCAGCAGGGCGCGCAGTACTTC.

The CDR3 sequence: CASSPGQVYTSTDTQYF. CDR3 bases: TGTGCCAGCAGCCCTGGACAGGTCTATACCAGCACAGATACGCAGTATTTT. The rearrangement links TRBV7-9 to TRBJ2-3; 7 nucleotides match TRBD1. The CDR3 totals 17 residues. The germline V gene has CDR1 SEHNR and CDR2 FQNEAQ (reference sequence). Trimming removed 5 bases from V and 0 bases from J; junction bases left unmatched: 11. Based on the CDR3 plus reference TRBV7-9 and TRBJ2-3, the full variable domain is DTGVSQNPRHKITKRGQNVTFRCDPISEHNRLYWYRQTLGQGPEFLTYFQNEAQLEKSRLLSDRFSAERPKGSFSTLEIQRTEQGDSAMYLCASSPGQVYTSTDTQYFGPGTRLTVL.

V is TRBV12-3 or TRBV12-4 and J is TRBJ1-1; D possibly corresponds to TRBD1 (5 bases). CDR3 length: 13 amino acids. Trimming took off 2 bases at V and 11 bases at J, with 15 bases between the two ends. This CDR3 is CASSLLGGGDAFF. The CDR3, as DNA: TGTGCCAGCAGTTTATTAGGCGGAGGGGATGCTTTCTTT.

The rearrangement uses TRBV4-3 and TRBJ1-4, with TRBD1 identical over 7 bases. Germline lookup yields CDR1 LGHNA and CDR2 YSLEER. Germline trimming cut 2 bases from V and 4 bases from J; bases unmatched to any gene: 4. CDR3 length equals 15 residues. CDR3: CASSQKDRRNEKLFF. The DNA of the CDR3 is TGCGCCAGCAGCCAAAAGGACAGGCGTAATGAAAAACTGTTTTTT.

This chain connects TRBV5-4 to TRBJ2-5; D remains ambiguous. Germline V gene sequence: CDR1 SGHNT, CDR2 YYREEE (reference sequence). The CDR3 totals 14 residues. The V end lost 2 bases, the J end lost 1 base, and 9 bases lay between the germline ends. CDR3 residues: CASSFGGSQETQYF. CDR3 coding DNA: TGTGCCAGCAGCTTCGGCGGATCCCAAGAGACCCAGTACTTC.

V usage is TRBV5-1 and J usage is TRBJ1-4, with 7 bases matching TRBD1. With V trimmed by 4 bases and J by 0 bases, 6 bases remained unmatched. CDR1 and CDR2 from the germline V gene are SGHRS and YFSETQ. There are 16 residues in the CDR3. The CDR3 DNA sequence: TGCGCCAGCAGCCCTAGGGGACAGACAACTAATGAAAAACTGTTTTTT. Its protein product is CASSPRGQTTNEKLFF.

This rearrangement joins TRBV6-2 or TRBV6-3 to TRBJ1-5, with D perhaps TRBD1 (6 bases). Germline CDR1 MNHEY, CDR2 SVGEGT. This CDR3 is 15 amino acids long. V lost 2 bases and J 7 bases, leaving 15 bases between the germline ends. The CDR3 nucleotides read TGTGCCAGCAGTTACGGGCAGGGGAGGGTCCAGCCCCAGCATTTT. Protein sequence: CASSYGQGRVQPQHF.

The CDR3 loop reads CASSLQQGASYNEQFF. In nucleotides, the CDR3 is TGTGCCAGCTCACTCCAACAGGGGGCCTCCTACAATGAGCAGTTCTTC. The chain carries TRBV18 and TRBJ2-1, with 9 positions matching TRBD1. The CDR3 is 16 residues long. Trimming removed 4 bases from V and 0 bases from J; junction bases left unmatched: 4. Germline loops: CDR1 KGHSH, CDR2 LQKENI.

CDR3 sequence reads: CASGTSGSWQYF. The CDR3 nucleotides read TGTGCCAGCGGGACTAGCGGGAGCTGGCAGTACTTC. The chain couples TRBV6-5 to TRBJ2-7, with 14 nucleotides matching TRBD2. Germline CDR1 and CDR2: MNHEY and SVGAGI. CDR3 length: 12 amino acids. V trimming: 8 bases; J trimming: 9 bases; junction bases outside the gene matches: 3.

This sequence joins TRBV2 and TRBJ1-3; 8 positions match TRBD1. The V and J ends lost 7 bases and 3 bases, in that order; junction bases with no gene match: 5. The CDR3 consists of 14 residues. The germline gives CDR1 SNHLY, CDR2 FYNNEI. The CDR3 DNA is TGTGCCAGCAATCCACAGGGGGGTGGAAACACCATATATTTT. Amino acids: CASNPQGGGNTIYF.

This rearrangement joins TRBV5-6 to TRBJ2-1; TRBD2 aligns across 7 bases. Looked up from germline, CDR1 is SGHDT and CDR2 is YYEEEE. J was trimmed by 14 bases and V by 0 bases; bases with no gene match: 8. This CDR3 spans 13 amino acids. The CDR3 here is CASSLAGVGGEFF. DNA for the CDR3: TGTGCCAGCAGCTTGGCCGGGGTGGGGGGGGAGTTCTTC.

The chain uses TRBV20-1 and TRBJ2-7; 8 bases map to TRBD2. The CDR3 contains 12 residues. Trimming cost V 6 bases and J 3 bases; bases outside gene matches: 4. CDR1 and CDR2 from the germline V gene are DFQATT and SNEGSKA (reference sequence). Here the CDR3 DNA reads TGCAGTGCCAGTAGCGGGGACTACGAGCAGTACTTC. This codes for CSASSGDYEQYF.

The chain uses TRBV7-2 and TRBJ1-1; D remains unclear. The CDR3 is 12 residues long. The germline V gene has CDR1 SGHTA and CDR2 FQGNSA. The V end was cut by 1 base, the J end by 7 bases, with 7 bases between. In DNA, the CDR3 is TGTGCCAGCAGCTTAGATCGGGGTGAAGCTTTCTTT. Translating gives CASSLDRGEAFF.

This clone was detected once. This chain uses TRBV18 with TRBJ2-5; D remains ambiguous. The V gene lost 1 base and the J gene lost 5 bases, with 5 bases spanning the gap. The CDR3 spans 12 residues. The germline V gene encodes CDR1 KGHSH and CDR2 LQKENI. The CDR3 spells CASSPQRETQYF. The CDR3, as DNA: TGTGCCAGCTCACCACAGAGGGAGACCCAGTACTTC.

The rearrangement joins TRBV27 to TRBJ2-1; D perhaps matches TRBD2 (6 bases). This CDR3 contains 16 residues. Germline V gene lookup returns CDR1 MNHEY and CDR2 SMNVEV (reference sequence). With 3 bases removed from V and 0 bases from J, the gap between germline ends came to 12 bases. The CDR3 nucleotides are TGTGCCAGCAGTTTCAGACTAGGGAGCTCCTACAATGAGCAGTTCTTC. This sequence encodes CASSFRLGSSYNEQFF.

The rearrangement joins TRBV1 to TRBJ1-2. TRBV1 is a documented pseudogene. CDR3 size: 16 residues. The CDR3 reads CTSSRCALRDHYGYTF. The CDR3, as DNA: TGCACCAGCAGCCGCTGCGCGCTACGGGATCACTATGGCTACACCTTC.

V usage is TRBV5-5 and J usage is TRBJ1-6, with a weak D call TRBD1 (6 bases). Germline V lookup: CDR1 SGHKS, CDR2 YYEKEE (reference sequence). CDR3 length: 16 amino acids. V lost 1 base to trimming and J lost 6 bases, with 14 bases between them. The CDR3 sequence is CASSLFRGGGNSPLHF. In DNA form, the CDR3 reads TGTGCCAGCAGCTTGTTTAGGGGGGGCGGTAATTCACCCCTCCACTTT.